A single sample is the source of the 32 T cell receptor beta chains below, sequenced in a study of blood T cells in healthy people across ages. Then a second PCR, running roughly 7 to 11 cycles, was carried out with a sample-barcoded 5' primer and a J-beta primer mix. TCRdb reprocessed the 5' RACE reads with MiXCR, giving one entry per CDR3 protein. Of around 1,900,000 distinct CDR3 sequences listed, approximately 39% were seen once; the top ten hold 23%. The sample consisted of blood. The receptors were sampled from a human donor in good health.

This chain connects TRBV12-3 or TRBV12-4 to TRBJ2-5; no firm D call. This CDR3 is built from 12 residues. V shed 4 bases and J shed 7 bases, with 10 bases lying between them. CDR3 sequence: CASSSPAGTQYF. The CDR3 bases are TGTGCCAGCAGTTCCCCGGCCGGGACCCAGTACTTC.

The chain combines TRBV25-1 with TRBJ1-5, with a possible D match to TRBD1 (6 bases). CDR1 MGHDK and CDR2 SYGVNS come from the germline V gene. V dropped 7 bases and J dropped 3 bases, with 19 bases sitting between them. The CDR3 consists of 16 residues. CDR3: CASNQQGDEANQPQHF. In DNA form, the CDR3 reads TGTGCCAGCAATCAACAGGGAGACGAGGCCAATCAGCCCCAGCATTTT.

The CDR3 coding sequence is TGTGCCAGCAGCCCCATTAGACAGCTTGAAGCTTTCTTT. Translated, it gives CASSPIRQLEAFF. The chain has TRBV4-2 and TRBJ1-1; TRBD1 is a possible D gene (5 bases). The CDR3 contains 13 residues. CDR1 is LGHNA and CDR2 is YNFKEQ in the germline V gene. Trimming shortened V by 4 bases and J by 7 bases, and 13 bases separated the two germline ends.

This clonotype was found a few times. V gene TRBV15 combines with J gene TRBJ1-2; D is uncertain. V was pared by 0 bases and J by 4 bases, with 15 bases between. The CDR3 consists of 16 residues. Germline assignment: CDR1 LNHNV and CDR2 YYDKDF (reference sequence). The CDR3 DNA reads TGTGCCACCAGCAGAGATCGGGCAGCTTGGTCCTATGGCTACACCTTC. This gives the protein CATSRDRAAWSYGYTF. The full variable domain, completed using reference TRBV15 and TRBJ1-2, is DAMVIQNPRYQVTQFGKPVTLSCSQTLNHNVMYWYQQKSSQAPKLLFHYYDKDFNNEADTPDNFQSRRPNTSFCFLDIRSPGLGDTAMYLCATSRDRAAWSYGYTFGSGTRLTVV.

In this sample, this clonotype turned up many times. The V gene is TRBV20-1, the J gene TRBJ2-5; TRBD2 matches at 8 bases. This CDR3 contains 13 residues. CDR1 DFQATT and CDR2 SNEGSKA come from the germline V gene (reference sequence). The ends lost 6 bases at V and 5 bases at J; junction bases unmatched: 8. As DNA, the CDR3 is TGCAGTGCGAAGGGGACTAGTAGGGAGACCCAGTACTTC. Protein sequence: CSAKGTSRETQYF.

The CDR3 bases are TGTGCCAGCAGCTTAGGAATAGAAACCTATGGCTACACCTTC. Its translation: CASSLGIETYGYTF. The rearrangement joins TRBV7-2 to TRBJ1-2, with D unclear. Germline-derived CDR1 and CDR2 are SGHTA and FQGNSA. The ends were cut back, 1 base at V and 4 bases at J, with 10 bases in the middle. This CDR3 is built from 14 residues.

Of note for this clonotype: A far larger clone is one nucleotide away, so this likely arose from a read error. The CDR3 here is CAGSLDRETQYF. CDR3 coding DNA: TGTGCCGGCAGCTTAGATCGGGAGACCCAGTACTTC. The chain recombines TRBV11-3 with TRBJ2-5, with D unclear. Germline loops: CDR1 SGHNT, CDR2 YENEEA. CDR3 size: 12 residues.

The chain carries TRBV7-2 and TRBJ2-1; D is undetermined. Trimming left V 1 base short and J 0 bases short, with 7 bases between. The CDR3 is made up of 15 amino acids. The germline V gene has CDR1 SGHTA and CDR2 FQGNSA. The CDR3 nucleotides read TGTGCCAGCAGCTTAGTTACGAGCTCCTACAATGAGCAGTTCTTC. Amino acid sequence: CASSLVTSSYNEQFF.

For this clonotype: Possible read error: a much larger clone is one base away. The chain employs TRBV6-2 or TRBV6-3 and TRBJ2-7; D gene uncertain. CDR1 is MNHEY, CDR2 SVGEGT, per germline. This CDR3 has 12 residues. CDR3 sequence: CASSPWTYEQDF. In nucleotides, the CDR3 is TGTGCCAGCAGTCCTTGGACCTACGAGCAGGACTTC.

This clonotype has just a few counts. This chain links TRBV28 with TRBJ1-5; D perhaps matches TRBD1 (6 bases). The CDR3 is made up of 14 amino acids. The V end was cut by 2 bases, the J end by 6 bases, with 11 bases between. CDR1 and CDR2 (germline): MDHEN, SYDVKM. As DNA, the CDR3 is TGTGCCAGCAGTTTAACCCAGGGGTCTCAGCCCCAGCATTTT. It translates to CASSLTQGSQPQHF.

The CDR3 nucleotides are TGTGCCAGCAGCCTCCCGGACAGGGGAGTTAATTCACCCCTCCACTTT. This gives the protein CASSLPDRGVNSPLHF. J is TRBJ1-6 and V is TRBV7-3; the match to TRBD1 covers 9 bases. V lost 5 bases, J lost 6 bases, and 8 bases stayed unmatched. The germline gives CDR1 SGHTA, CDR2 FQGTGA. The CDR3 totals 16 residues.

J is TRBJ1-2 and V is TRBV20-1; D gene uncertain. The V end lost 4 bases, the J end lost 8 bases, and 11 bases lay between the germline ends. The CDR3 runs to 11 residues. Germline V gene data show CDR1 as DFQATT and CDR2 as SNEGSKA (reference sequence). The CDR3 spells CSAIEGIGYTF. The CDR3 nucleotides are TGCAGTGCTATAGAAGGGATCGGCTACACCTTC.

The gene calls are TRBV10-3 and TRBJ1-2; D is possibly TRBD1 (5 bases). This CDR3 has 13 amino acids. Germline CDR1 and CDR2: ENHRY and SYGVKD. V dropped 6 bases and J dropped 4 bases, with 12 bases sitting between them. The CDR3 DNA is TGTGCCATCAGCTTAAGGGGAGGCTATGGCTACACCTTC. This sequence encodes CAISLRGGYGYTF.

This sequence joins TRBV7-2 and TRBJ2-1; 8 nucleotides match TRBD1. The germline CDR1 and CDR2 sequences are SGHTA and FQGNSA. Trimming cost V 6 bases and J 7 bases; bases outside gene matches: 8. The CDR3 runs 14 residues. CDR3 sequence: CASRSRGQQNEQFF. The CDR3 region has the DNA TGTGCCAGCAGATCCAGGGGGCAACAGAATGAGCAGTTCTTC.

This rearrangement joins TRBV29-1 to TRBJ1-4; no clear D. The CDR3 extends over 11 amino acids. From germline, CDR1 is SQVTM and CDR2 ANQGSEA. Trimming left V 6 bases short and J 12 bases short, with 14 bases between. CDR3 loop: CSVGTYRELFF. CDR3 nucleotide sequence: TGCAGCGTGGGTACTTACAGAGAACTGTTTTTT.

With respect to this clonotype: A much larger clone sits a single nucleotide away, making a read error possible. The chain combines TRBV10-3 with TRBJ2-6, with TRBD1 matching over 11 bases. The CDR3 has 18 residues. Germline CDR1 ENHRY, CDR2 SYGVKD. V shed 4 bases, J shed 0 bases, and the junction held 5 bases outside the gene matches. CDR3 protein: CAISGAGTGGSGANVLTF. The CDR3 DNA sequence: TGTGCCATCAGTGGCGCCGGGACAGGGGGCTCTGGGGCCAACGTCCTGACTTTC.

The chain carries TRBV9 and TRBJ1-2; D is uncertain. The CDR3 covers 15 residues. V was shortened by 4 bases and J by 1 base, with 14 bases between the two germline ends. Per germline, CDR1 SGDLS and CDR2 YYNGEE. In nucleotides, the CDR3 is TGTGCCAGCAGCTCGAGCGGTGGCCTTAACTATGGCTACACCTTC. The encoded protein is CASSSSGGLNYGYTF.

The rearrangement joins TRBV9 to TRBJ2-1, with no clear D. The V gene's germline CDR1 is SGDLS and CDR2 YYNGEE. The CDR3 is 15 amino acids. Trimming took off 2 bases at V and 0 bases at J, with 9 bases between the two ends. CDR3 residues: CASSVRQSSYNEQFF. The CDR3 DNA reads as TGTGCCAGCAGCGTCCGACAAAGCTCCTACAATGAGCAGTTCTTC. Full variable domain (outside the CDR3, taken from reference TRBV9 and TRBJ2-1): DSGVTQTPKHLITATGQRVTLRCSPRSGDLSVYWYQQSLDQGLQFLIQYYNGEERAKGNILERFSAQQFPDLHSELNLSSLELGDSALYFCASSVRQSSYNEQFFGPGTRLTVL.

In its sample, this clonotype was seen once. A read error may account for a junction end that differs from germline. The chain uses TRBV7-9 and TRBJ2-1; 9 bases map to TRBD1. The CDR3 is made up of 13 amino acids. CDR1 is SEHNR, CDR2 FQNEAQ, per germline (reference sequence). The CDR3 region has the DNA TGTACCAGCAGCTTAGTGGGACAGGGCTGGTGGTTCTTC. Translating it yields CTSSLVGQGWWFF.

This clonotype was seen a handful of times. The chain recombines TRBV20-1 with TRBJ1-3, with 8 bases matching TRBD1. Germline CDR1 reads DFQATT; CDR2 reads SNEGSKA (reference sequence). CDR3 length: 12 residues. V shed 3 bases and J 8 bases; nucleotides not matched to a gene: 3. The chain's CDR3 is CSARTGVYTIYF. The CDR3 DNA follows: TGCAGTGCTAGGACAGGGGTATACACCATATATTTT.

The chain has TRBV4-1 and TRBJ2-3, with TRBD2 matching over 10 bases. The CDR3 loop spans 16 amino acids. V dropped 4 bases and J dropped 5; count of bases not matched to a gene: 9. In germline, CDR1 is MGHRA, CDR2 YSYEKL. The CDR3 sequence: CASSLMASGGQDTQYF. The CDR3 DNA follows: TGCGCCAGCAGCCTCATGGCTAGCGGGGGTCAAGATACGCAGTATTTT.

This clonotype was detected only a few times. V gene TRBV6-5 combines with J gene TRBJ1-5, with D perhaps TRBD1 (6 bases). The CDR3 is 13 residues long. The germline V gene has CDR1 MNHEY and CDR2 SVGAGI. Trimming stripped 8 bases from V and 4 bases from J, with 12 bases between. CDR3: CASRTAGNQPQHF. The CDR3 bases are TGTGCCAGCCGGACAGCGGGAAATCAGCCCCAGCATTTT.

This chain uses TRBV9 with TRBJ2-3; D perhaps matches TRBD2 (6 bases). CDR1 is SGDLS, CDR2 YYNGEE, per germline. This CDR3 contains 14 residues. V was cut by 4 bases and J by 6 bases, with 15 bases left in between. The CDR3 DNA is TGTGCCAGCAGCCCGGGCCTCGGAGGGGATACGCAGTATTTT. Its translation is CASSPGLGGDTQYF.

The J gene is TRBJ2-3, the V gene TRBV10-3; 13 positions agree with TRBD2. The CDR3 is 19 residues long. Germline trimming cut 3 bases from V and 4 bases from J; bases unmatched to any gene: 13. CDR1 is ENHRY, CDR2 SYGVKD, per germline. This chain's CDR3 is CAISDSTKWTSGGADTQYF. The CDR3 region has the DNA TGTGCCATCAGTGACTCAACCAAATGGACTAGCGGGGGAGCAGATACGCAGTATTTT.

The chain joins TRBV3-1 to TRBJ2-1, with D unresolved. V was shortened by 2 bases and J by 5 bases, with 10 bases between the two germline ends. This CDR3 region has 14 residues. Germline V gene sequence: CDR1 LGHDT, CDR2 YNNKEL (reference sequence). In DNA form, the CDR3 reads TGTGCCAGCAGCCAAAGTGCCCTCGACAATGAGCAGTTCTTC. This translates into CASSQSALDNEQFF.

The genes are TRBV11-2 and TRBJ1-1; TRBD1 might be the D (5 bases). CDR1 is SGHAT and CDR2 is FQNNGV in the germline V gene. This CDR3 comprises 14 residues. The V and J ends lost 5 bases and 5 bases respectively, with 15 bases between them. CDR3: CASSVDGTGTEAFF. In nucleotides, the CDR3 is TGTGCCAGCAGCGTGGACGGGACTGGAACTGAAGCTTTCTTT.

The chain is built from TRBV6-6 and TRBJ2-7; 8 bases agree with TRBD1. Germline values: CDR1 MNHNY, CDR2 SVGAGI (reference sequence). The CDR3 is made up of 11 amino acids. V lost 10 bases, J lost 5 bases, and 4 bases stayed unmatched. CDR3 in amino acids: CATIQGDEQYF. In DNA, the CDR3 is TGTGCCACCATACAGGGGGACGAGCAGTACTTC.

There are a few counts of this clonotype. The rearrangement uses TRBV28 and TRBJ2-7; D unclear. Germline CDR1 reads MDHEN; CDR2 reads SYDVKM. Trimming stripped 3 bases from V and 2 bases from J, with 23 bases between. CDR3 length equals 18 residues. CDR3 loop: CASSFVLKEEPRPYEQYF. CDR3 DNA sequence: TGTGCCAGCAGTTTTGTTCTTAAAGAGGAGCCCCGTCCCTACGAGCAGTACTTC.

This chain uses TRBV20-1 with TRBJ1-2, with a possible D match to TRBD1 (6 bases). The V end lost 3 bases, the J end lost 4 bases, and 12 bases lay between the germline ends. CDR1 and CDR2 (germline): DFQATT, SNEGSKA (reference sequence). CDR3 length: 13 amino acids. The DNA of the CDR3 is TGCAGTGCTAGGGACAGACGTGTCTATGGCTACACCTTC. It encodes CSARDRRVYGYTF.

This chain links TRBV9 with TRBJ2-1; D unclear. Germline loops: CDR1 SGDLS, CDR2 YYNGEE. The CDR3 has 15 residues. V was pared by 0 bases and J by 7 bases, with 14 bases between. CDR3 in amino acids: CASSVVGQENNEQFF. CDR3 coding DNA: TGTGCCAGCAGCGTAGTAGGGCAGGAAAATAATGAGCAGTTCTTC.

This sequence joins TRBV7-6 and TRBJ1-4; possibly TRBD1 for D (6 bases). This CDR3 contains 15 residues. Germline V gene sequence: CDR1 SGHVS, CDR2 FNYEAQ. Trimming removed 0 bases from V and 7 bases from J, with 12 bases in between. CDR3 coding DNA: TGTGCCAGCAGCTTAGCTGGGGGGCGCCGTGAAAAACTGTTTTTT. Protein sequence: CASSLAGGRREKLFF.

The J gene is TRBJ2-7, the V gene TRBV11-2, with D tentatively TRBD2 (5 bases). The CDR3 length is 22 residues. V lost 4 bases to trimming and J lost 1 base, with 35 bases between them. CDR1 is SGHAT and CDR2 is FQNNGV in the germline V gene. The chain's CDR3 is CASSSSFDQRDISSYRSYEQYF. In DNA form, the CDR3 reads TGTGCCAGCAGCTCCTCGTTCGACCAACGGGATATTAGCTCCTACCGGTCCTACGAGCAGTACTTC.